This TCR beta chain was captured in a study of shared clonotypes between healthy human individuals. CDR3 size: 15 residues. Germline V gene data show CDR1 as SNHLY and CDR2 as FYNNEI. The J segment lost 3 bases and the V segment lost 2 bases, leaving 4 bases of the junction unmatched. Repertoires were generated with immunoSEQ multiplex PCR, while TCRdb's copy carries only in-frame clones and drops some. The data show roughly 1,000,000 clones, with approximately 78% seen just once and about 0.52% held by the top ten. The clonotype comes from a man aged 18 to 35 in good health. Some clones in this sample may be carry-over from other donors' samples. V is TRBV2 and J is TRBJ1-1; TRBD1 aligns across 9 bases. The sequenced sample was memory CD4+ T cells from PBMCs. The subset here: CD45RA-negative fraction. CDR3 in DNA: TGTGCCAGCAGTGAATCGGGGACAGGGTACACTGAAGCTTTCTTT. This codes for CASSESGTGYTEAFF.